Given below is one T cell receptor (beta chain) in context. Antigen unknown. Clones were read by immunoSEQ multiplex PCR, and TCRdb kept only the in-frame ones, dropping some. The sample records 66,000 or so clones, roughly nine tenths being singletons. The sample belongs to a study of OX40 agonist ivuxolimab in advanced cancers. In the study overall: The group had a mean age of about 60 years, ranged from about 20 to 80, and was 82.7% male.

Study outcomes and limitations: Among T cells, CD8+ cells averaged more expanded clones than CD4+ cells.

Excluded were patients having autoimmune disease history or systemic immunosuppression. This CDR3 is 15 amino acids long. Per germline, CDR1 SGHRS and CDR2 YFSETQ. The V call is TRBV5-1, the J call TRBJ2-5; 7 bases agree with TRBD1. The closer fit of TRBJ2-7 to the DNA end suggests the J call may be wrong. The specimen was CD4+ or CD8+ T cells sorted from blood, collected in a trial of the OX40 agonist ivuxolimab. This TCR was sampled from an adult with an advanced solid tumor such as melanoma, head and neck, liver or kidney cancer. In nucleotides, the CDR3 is TGCGCCAGCAGCAGGGGACAGTTGACCTCCTACGAGCAGTACTTC. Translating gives CASSRGQLTSYEQYF.